Each of the 5 T cell receptor beta chains below was sequenced from the same sample in a study of blood T cell repertoires in COVID-19. The repertoire was sequenced with immunoSEQ multiplex PCR; TCRdb's copy has only in-frame clones and lacks some. The table includes 150,000 to 200,000 clones, roughly 89% detected once. Sequenced material: PBMCs or T cells enriched from blood (not recorded which). The receptors shown here come from a woman in her thirties or forties with acute COVID-19.

This clone was picked up one time. V gene TRBV2 combines with J gene TRBJ2-3; tentatively, D is TRBD2 (5 bases). This CDR3 spans 14 amino acids. Germline CDR1 and CDR2: SNHLY and FYNNEI. Deletions cut 8 bases from V and 2 bases from J, with 14 bases between. This chain's CDR3 is CASEKLVNTDTQYF. In DNA form, the CDR3 reads TGTGCCAGCGAAAAACTAGTGAACACAGATACGCAGTATTTT.

V is TRBV27 and J is TRBJ2-1, with 15 bases lining up with TRBD2. With V trimmed by 7 bases and J by 7 bases, 5 bases remained unmatched. This CDR3 comprises 15 residues. Germline V CDR1 and CDR2: MNHEY, SMNVEV (reference sequence). The CDR3 is CASTPGTSGRNEQFF. The CDR3 bases are TGTGCCAGCACCCCCGGGACTAGCGGGAGGAATGAGCAGTTCTTC.

In this sample, this clone turned up a few times. The chain uses TRBV28 and TRBJ2-7; TRBD1 matches at 9 bases. CDR3 size: 14 residues. V lost 2 bases, J lost 7 bases, and 6 bases stayed unmatched. Germline V lookup: CDR1 MDHEN, CDR2 SYDVKM. The CDR3 DNA follows: TGTGCCAGCAGTTTACGGGGACAGGGTCGGGAGCAGTACTTC. Protein sequence: CASSLRGQGREQYF.

The V gene is TRBV5-1, the J gene TRBJ2-7; 9 nucleotides align to TRBD2. The trim removed 5 bases at V and 1 base at J, leaving 4 bases unmatched. The CDR3 runs to 14 residues. Germline-derived CDR1 and CDR2 are SGHRS and YFSETQ. This CDR3 is CASRMTSGSYEQYF. Here the CDR3 DNA reads TGCGCCAGCAGGATGACTAGCGGTTCCTACGAGCAGTACTTC.

This chain links TRBV5-4 with TRBJ2-1, with no clear D. The CDR3 extends over 14 amino acids. From germline, CDR1 is SGHNT and CDR2 YYREEE (reference sequence). Trimming shortened V by 0 bases and J by 1 base, and 5 bases separated the two germline ends. The CDR3 protein is CASSLGASYNEQFF. The DNA of the CDR3 is TGTGCCAGCAGCTTGGGGGCTTCCTACAATGAGCAGTTCTTC. The full variable domain, its missing parts supplied by reference TRBV5-4 and TRBJ2-1, is ETGVTQSPTHLIKTRGQQVTLRCSSQSGHNTVSWYQQALGQGPQFIFQYYREEENGRGNFPPRFSGLQFPNYSSELNVNALELDDSALYLCASSLGASYNEQFFGPGTRLTVL.